What follows is one T cell receptor beta chain and its context. This sample was taken from a study of long-term antiretroviral therapy in people with HIV. The germline V gene encodes CDR1 MNHNY and CDR2 SVGAGI (reference sequence). Trimming removed 0 bases at V and 1 base at J, with 9 bases between. The CDR3 is made up of 15 amino acids. With survey level as its setting, the immunoSEQ assay was v3.0. Sequencing was designed to cover roughly 40,000-55,000 T-cell genomes in each sample. Only in-frame clones appear in the TCRdb table, and some are missing; sequencing was by immunoSEQ multiplex PCR. The table shows some 16,000 clones, with 70% to 85% occurring only once.

The sample here was unsorted PBMCs, taken 2.1 years after starting antiretroviral therapy. The sequence was collected from a man aged 35 to 55 with HIV. The chain recombines TRBV6-6 with TRBJ1-1, with D unresolved. As DNA, the CDR3 is TGTGCCAGCAGTTACTCCCCGGGAACGAACACTGAAGCTTTCTTT. It is translated as CASSYSPGTNTEAFF.